These 12 T cell receptor beta chains originate from one sample sequenced in a study of shared clonotypes between healthy human individuals. Method: immunoSEQ multiplex PCR; TCRdb's copy keeps in-frame clones and lacks some. Of approximately 1.9 million clones in the sample, roughly 95% were seen once. Naive CD8 cells were CD45RO-negative, positively selected for CCR7, excluding terminally differentiated effector memory CD45RA+ cells. Source material: naive CD8+ T cells from PBMCs. The receptors originated from a man aged 18 to 29 in good health. Some clones in this sample may be carry-over from other donors' samples.

The chain joins TRBV9 to TRBJ1-1; D is perhaps TRBD1 (6 bases). This CDR3 region has 15 residues. The ends were cut back, 1 base at V and 0 bases at J, with 10 bases in the middle. CDR1 and CDR2 (germline): SGDLS, YYNGEE. The CDR3 spells CASSVRGAVNTEAFF. The CDR3 nucleotides are TGTGCCAGCAGCGTAAGGGGGGCAGTGAACACTGAAGCTTTCTTT.

This clone was counted only a few times. Other DNA sequences of this sample code for an identical CDR3. V is TRBV25-1 and J is TRBJ2-2; D call uncertain. The CDR3 sequence is 12 residues long. Germline V gene sequence: CDR1 MGHDK, CDR2 SYGVNS. The V end was cut by 1 base, the J end by 7 bases, with 4 bases between. The CDR3 DNA sequence: TGTGCCAGCAGTGAATTGCTCGGGGAGCTGTTTTTT. Its translation is CASSELLGELFF. Drawing the rest from reference TRBV25-1 and TRBJ2-2, the complete variable domain is EADIYQTPRYLVIGTGKKITLECSQTMGHDKMYWYQQDPGMELHLIHYSYGVNSTEKGDLSSESTVSRIRTEHFPLTLESARPSHTSQYLCASSELLGELFFGEGSRLTVL.

The chain links TRBV6-1 to TRBJ2-2; perhaps TRBD2 as D (5 bases). CDR3 size: 14 residues. The ends were cut back, 3 bases at V and 4 bases at J, with 9 bases in the middle. Looked up from germline, CDR1 is MNHNS and CDR2 is SASEGT. CDR3 protein: CASSDLASTGELFF. DNA for the CDR3: TGTGCCAGCAGTGACCTAGCCTCCACCGGGGAGCTGTTTTTT.

The rearrangement joins TRBV4-1 to TRBJ2-7, with 8 bases fitting TRBD2. The V gene end was trimmed by 3 bases and the J gene end by 0 bases; junction bases not matched to a gene: 4. This CDR3 is built from 15 residues. The germline V gene encodes CDR1 MGHRA and CDR2 YSYEKL. The CDR3 region has the DNA TGCGCCAGCAGCCAGATAGCGGGAAGCTCCTACGAGCAGTACTTC. Amino acids: CASSQIAGSSYEQYF.

This rearrangement joins TRBV27 to TRBJ2-2; D uncertain. Germline V gene lookup returns CDR1 MNHEY and CDR2 SMNVEV (reference sequence). V was cut by 2 bases and J by 7 bases, with 8 bases left in between. The CDR3 consists of 13 residues. CDR3 in amino acids: CASSLVSRGELFF. The CDR3 region has the DNA TGTGCCAGCAGTTTAGTAAGTCGCGGGGAGCTGTTTTTT.

The chain carries TRBV9 and TRBJ2-1; the match to TRBD2 covers 8 bases. The CDR3 length is 14 residues. V shed 0 bases and J 9 bases; nucleotides not matched to a gene: 5. Per the germline V gene, CDR1 is SGDLS and CDR2 is YYNGEE. CDR3 DNA: TGTGCCAGCAGCGTAGATCCGGGAGGGGTTGAGCAGTTCTTC. Protein product: CASSVDPGGVEQFF.

The chain has TRBV5-6 and TRBJ2-7; D possibly matches TRBD1 or TRBD2 (5 bases each). Germline V gene sequence: CDR1 SGHDT, CDR2 YYEEEE. The CDR3 totals 16 residues. V gave up 4 bases and J gave up 6 bases, with 23 bases separating them. The CDR3 coding sequence is TGTGCCAGCAGCCCCATTTATGGGACCAGAACACTCGAGCAGTACTTC. This gives the protein CASSPIYGTRTLEQYF.

Comment on this clone: Distinct nucleotide sequences in the sample also encode this CDR3. V gene TRBV6-5 combines with J gene TRBJ1-5, with D maybe TRBD1 (6 bases). This CDR3 has 14 residues. V lost 5 bases to trimming and J lost 1 base, with 9 bases between them. CDR1 and CDR2 from the germline V gene are MNHEY and SVGAGI. CDR3 in DNA: TGTGCCAGCAGTCCCGACAGGAGCAATCAGCCCCAGCATTTT. It is translated as CASSPDRSNQPQHF.

The rearrangement joins TRBV4-2 to TRBJ2-2, with 11 bases identical to TRBD2. Germline V gene lookup returns CDR1 LGHNA and CDR2 YNFKEQ. The CDR3 has 16 amino acids. V was clipped by 1 base and J by 8 bases; unmatched bases: 6. The CDR3 sequence: CASSQVTSGGEGELFF. In nucleotides, the CDR3 is TGTGCCAGCAGCCAAGTTACTAGCGGGGGTGAAGGGGAGCTGTTTTTT.

The chain is built from TRBV27 and TRBJ2-7, with D perhaps matching TRBD1 (6 bases). The CDR3 is 14 amino acids. From germline, CDR1 is MNHEY and CDR2 SMNVEV (reference sequence). With 5 bases removed from V and 7 bases from J, the gap between germline ends came to 18 bases. DNA of the CDR3: TGTGCCAGCAGTCCCGGGGACAACCCCTGGGAGCAGTACTTC. Residues: CASSPGDNPWEQYF.

The chain has TRBV29-1 and TRBJ2-7; tentative D call: TRBD2 (6 bases). Trimming stripped 6 bases from V and 7 bases from J, with 19 bases between. CDR1 is SQVTM, CDR2 ANQGSEA, per germline. The CDR3 runs to 13 residues. Written as DNA, the CDR3 is TGCAGCGTCTCGGACGGAGGGTCGGGGGAGCAGTACTTC. It specifies CSVSDGGSGEQYF.

This clone has only one observation. The chain carries TRBV5-1 and TRBJ2-1, with 9 nucleotides matching TRBD2. The germline gives CDR1 SGHRS, CDR2 YFSETQ. Trimming removed 0 bases from V and 9 bases from J; junction bases left unmatched: 10. CDR3 length: 16 residues. CDR3 in amino acids: CASSLGFSGRFSEQFF. CDR3 bases: TGCGCCAGCAGCTTGGGATTCAGCGGGAGGTTCAGTGAGCAGTTCTTC.